The 8 T cell receptor beta chains below all came from one sample that was sequenced in a study of beta chain features in type 1 diabetes. Expressed TCRB transcripts got sequenced, as all isolated RNA was reverse transcribed. Only in-frame clones appear in the TCRdb table, and some are missing; sequencing was by immunoSEQ multiplex PCR. The sample includes some 400,000 clones, approximately 15% of them seen just once. Sequenced sample: naive CD4+ T cells from blood. The receptors were sampled from a woman aged 18-29 years in good health.

CDR3: CASSRGTDYEQYF. The CDR3 DNA follows: TGTGCCAGTAGCAGGGGGACGGACTACGAGCAGTACTTC. The chain has TRBV19 and TRBJ2-7, with TRBD1 matching 7 bases. This CDR3 contains 13 residues. Unmatched junction bases numbered 5, after V lost 6 bases and J lost 3 bases. Germline V gives CDR1 LNHDA, CDR2 SQIVND (reference sequence).

This clone was recorded a few times. The J gene is TRBJ2-3, the V gene TRBV11-1, with 7 bases identical to TRBD1. The CDR3 spans 12 residues. CDR1 SGHAT and CDR2 FQDESV come from the germline V gene (reference sequence). V was pared by 7 bases and J by 13 bases, with 11 bases of the junction left unmatched. The CDR3 is CASTTRTGHKYF. Here the CDR3 DNA reads TGTGCCAGCACCACACGGACAGGCCACAAGTATTTT.

This clone was observed a handful of times. The chain joins TRBV9 to TRBJ2-2; the D gene is possibly TRBD2 (5 bases). CDR1 and CDR2 from the germline V gene are SGDLS and YYNGEE. This CDR3 is 14 amino acids long. Between the trimmed V and J ends, which lost 0 bases and 7 bases, there was a span of 10 bases. The CDR3 protein is CASSVVVRGGELFF. CDR3 nucleotide sequence: TGTGCCAGCAGCGTAGTGGTTCGGGGCGGGGAGCTGTTTTTT.

This clone has only a few counts. The sample has other DNA sequences that encode this CDR3 too. J is TRBJ1-1 and V is TRBV30; no firm D call. The germline V and J ends were trimmed by 1 base and 2 bases, with 8 bases remaining between them. Germline V gene sequence: CDR1 GTSNPN, CDR2 SVGIG (reference sequence). The CDR3 loop spans 13 amino acids. The CDR3 region is CAWSGQTNTEAFF. DNA of the CDR3: TGTGCCTGGAGTGGGCAAACAAACACTGAAGCTTTCTTT. Combining the CDR3 with reference TRBV30 and TRBJ1-1 gives the whole variable domain SQTIHQWPATLVQPVGSPLSLECTVEGTSNPNLYWYRQAAGRGLQLLFYSVGIGQISSEVPQNLSASRPQDRQFILSSKKLLLSDSGFYLCAWSGQTNTEAFFGQGTRLTVV.

The chain combines TRBV27 with TRBJ2-7; the D gene is possibly TRBD2 (6 bases). The CDR3 extends over 15 amino acids. The V end was cut by 7 bases, the J end by 3 bases, with 19 bases between. The germline V gene encodes CDR1 MNHEY and CDR2 SMNVEV (reference sequence). The CDR3 loop is CASKMEGAAIYEQYF. The CDR3, as DNA: TGTGCCAGCAAAATGGAGGGAGCGGCTATCTACGAGCAGTACTTC.

In regard to this clone: Different DNA sequences within this sample yield the same CDR3. The V and J genes are TRBV15 and TRBJ2-7; D gene uncertain. Between the trimmed V and J ends, which lost 1 base and 4 bases, there was a span of 5 bases. The germline V gene encodes CDR1 LNHNV and CDR2 YYDKDF (reference sequence). CDR3 size: 12 residues. The DNA for the CDR3 is TGTGCCACCAGCAGAGGTCGGTACGAGCAGTACTTC. Translated, it gives CATSRGRYEQYF.

DNA of the CDR3: TGTGCCAGCAGTAAGACAGGGGGCCGGAACACTGAAGCTTTCTTT. As protein: CASSKTGGRNTEAFF. This chain connects TRBV28 to TRBJ1-1; 10 bases agree with TRBD1. Trimming cost V 5 bases and J 1 base; bases outside gene matches: 4. The CDR3 spans 15 residues. The germline V gene has CDR1 MDHEN and CDR2 SYDVKM.

There are a few counts of this clone. The chain couples TRBV7-9 to TRBJ1-2, with TRBD1 identical over 7 bases. The length of the CDR3 is 14 residues. Germline assignment: CDR1 SEHNR and CDR2 FQNEAQ (reference sequence). With V trimmed by 0 bases and J by 6 bases, 4 bases remained unmatched. CDR3: CASSLADRADGYTF. The DNA for the CDR3 is TGTGCCAGCAGCTTAGCCGACAGGGCGGATGGCTACACCTTC.